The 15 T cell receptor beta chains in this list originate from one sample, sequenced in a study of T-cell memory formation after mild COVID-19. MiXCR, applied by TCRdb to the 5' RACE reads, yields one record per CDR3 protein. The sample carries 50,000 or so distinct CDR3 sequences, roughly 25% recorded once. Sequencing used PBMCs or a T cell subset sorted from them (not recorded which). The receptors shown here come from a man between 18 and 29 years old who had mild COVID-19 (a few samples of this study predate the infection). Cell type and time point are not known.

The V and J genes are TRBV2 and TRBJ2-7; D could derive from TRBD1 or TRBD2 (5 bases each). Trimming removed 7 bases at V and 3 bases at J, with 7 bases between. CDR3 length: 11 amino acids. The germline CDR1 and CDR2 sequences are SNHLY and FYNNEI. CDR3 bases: TGTGCCAGCACTGGGGGCTACGAGCAGTACGTC. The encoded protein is CASTGGYEQYV.

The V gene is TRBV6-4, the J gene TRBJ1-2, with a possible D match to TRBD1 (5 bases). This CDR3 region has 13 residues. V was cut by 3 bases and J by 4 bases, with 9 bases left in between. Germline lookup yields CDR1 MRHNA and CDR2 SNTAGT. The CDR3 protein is CASSDEGTYGYTF. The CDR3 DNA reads TGTGCCAGCAGTGATGAAGGGACCTATGGCTACACCTTC.

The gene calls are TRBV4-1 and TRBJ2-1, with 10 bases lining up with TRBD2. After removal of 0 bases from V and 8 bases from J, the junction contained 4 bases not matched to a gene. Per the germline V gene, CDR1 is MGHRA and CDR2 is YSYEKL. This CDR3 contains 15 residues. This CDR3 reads CASSQEGTSADEQFF. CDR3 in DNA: TGCGCCAGCAGCCAAGAGGGGACTAGCGCCGATGAGCAGTTCTTC.

The CDR3 sequence: CASSPGGIYGYTF. For the CDR3, the DNA is TGTGCCAGCAGCCCTGGGGGGATCTATGGCTACACCTTC. V usage is TRBV7-8 and J usage is TRBJ1-2; D perhaps matches TRBD1 (5 bases). This CDR3 has 13 amino acids. The germline CDR1 and CDR2 sequences are SGHVS and FQNEAQ. Trimming removed 5 bases from V and 4 bases from J, with 11 bases in between.

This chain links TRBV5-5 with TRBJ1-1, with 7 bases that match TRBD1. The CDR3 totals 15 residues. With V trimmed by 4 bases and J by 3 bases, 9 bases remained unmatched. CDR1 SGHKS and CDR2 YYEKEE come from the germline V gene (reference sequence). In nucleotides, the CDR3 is TGTGCCAGCAGCACAGACAGGGTTGGGGACACTGAAGCTTTCTTT. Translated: CASSTDRVGDTEAFF.

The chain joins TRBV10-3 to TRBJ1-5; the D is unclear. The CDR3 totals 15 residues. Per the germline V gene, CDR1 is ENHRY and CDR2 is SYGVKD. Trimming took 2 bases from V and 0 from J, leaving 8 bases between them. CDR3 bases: TGTGCCATCAGTGAGGGCAGTTATAGCAATCAGCCCCAGCATTTT. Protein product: CAISEGSYSNQPQHF.

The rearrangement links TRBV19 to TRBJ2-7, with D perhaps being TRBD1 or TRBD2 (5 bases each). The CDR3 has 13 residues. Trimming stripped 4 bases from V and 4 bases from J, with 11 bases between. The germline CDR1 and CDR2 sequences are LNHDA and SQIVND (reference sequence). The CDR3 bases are TGTGCCAGTAGTACGGTTTGGGGGTACGAGCAGTACGTC. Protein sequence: CASSTVWGYEQYV.

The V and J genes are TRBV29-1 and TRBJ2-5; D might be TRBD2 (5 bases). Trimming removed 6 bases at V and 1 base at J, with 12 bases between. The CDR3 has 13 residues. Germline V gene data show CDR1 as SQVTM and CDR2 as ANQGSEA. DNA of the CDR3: TGCAGCGTCGGCGTCGGGGTCCAAGAGACCCAGTACTTC. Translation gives CSVGVGVQETQYF.

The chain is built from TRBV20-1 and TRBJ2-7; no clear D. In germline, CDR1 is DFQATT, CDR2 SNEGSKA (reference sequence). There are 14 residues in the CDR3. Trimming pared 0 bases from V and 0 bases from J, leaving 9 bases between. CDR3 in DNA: TGCAGTGCTAGAGATCCCCCTAGCTCCTACGAGCAGTACGTC. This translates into CSARDPPSSYEQYV.

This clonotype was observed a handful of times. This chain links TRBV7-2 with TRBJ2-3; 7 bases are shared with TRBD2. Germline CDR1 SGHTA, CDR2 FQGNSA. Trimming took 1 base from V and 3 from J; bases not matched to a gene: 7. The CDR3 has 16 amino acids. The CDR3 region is CASSLEETSPTDTQYF. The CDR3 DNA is TGTGCCAGCAGCTTAGAAGAGACTAGCCCGACAGATACGCAGTATTTT. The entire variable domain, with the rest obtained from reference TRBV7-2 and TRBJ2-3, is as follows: GAGVSQSPSNKVTEKGKDVELRCDPISGHTALYWYRQSLGQGLEFLIYFQGNSAPDKSGLPSDRFSAERTGGSVSTLTIQRTQQEDSAVYLCASSLEETSPTDTQYFGPGTRLTVL.

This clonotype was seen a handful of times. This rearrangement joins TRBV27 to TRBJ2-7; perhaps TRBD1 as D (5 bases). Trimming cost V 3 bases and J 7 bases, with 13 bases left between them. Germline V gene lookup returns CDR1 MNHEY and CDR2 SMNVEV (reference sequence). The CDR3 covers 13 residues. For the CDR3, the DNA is TGTGCCAGCAGTTTGACAGTGGTGGGGGAGCAGTACTTC. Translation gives CASSLTVVGEQYF.

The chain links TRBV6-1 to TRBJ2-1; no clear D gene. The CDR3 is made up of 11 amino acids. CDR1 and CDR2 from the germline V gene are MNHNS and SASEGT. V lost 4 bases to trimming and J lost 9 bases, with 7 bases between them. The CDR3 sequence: CASSGRIEQFF. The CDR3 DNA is TGTGCCAGCAGTGGTCGGATTGAGCAGTTCTTC.

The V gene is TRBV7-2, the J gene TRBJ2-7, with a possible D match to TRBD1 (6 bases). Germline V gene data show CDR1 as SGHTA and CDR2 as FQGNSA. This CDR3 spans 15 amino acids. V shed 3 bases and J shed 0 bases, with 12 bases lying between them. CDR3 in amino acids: CASSFGQSPSYEQYF. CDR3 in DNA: TGTGCCAGCAGCTTTGGACAGAGTCCCTCCTACGAGCAGTACTTC.

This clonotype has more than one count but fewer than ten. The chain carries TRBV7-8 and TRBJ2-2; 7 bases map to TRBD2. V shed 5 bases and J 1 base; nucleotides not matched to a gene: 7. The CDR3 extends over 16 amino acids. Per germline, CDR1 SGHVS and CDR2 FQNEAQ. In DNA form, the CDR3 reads TGTGCCAGCAGCACTGGGCGGGGGAGGAACACCGGGGAGCTGTTTTTT. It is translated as CASSTGRGRNTGELFF.

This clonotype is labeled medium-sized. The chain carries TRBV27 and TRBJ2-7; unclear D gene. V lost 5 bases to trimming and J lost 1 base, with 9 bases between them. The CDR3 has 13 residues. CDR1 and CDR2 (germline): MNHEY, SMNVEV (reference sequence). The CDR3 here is CASSHGPSYEQYV. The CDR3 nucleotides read TGTGCCAGCAGTCACGGGCCATCCTACGAGCAGTACGTC.